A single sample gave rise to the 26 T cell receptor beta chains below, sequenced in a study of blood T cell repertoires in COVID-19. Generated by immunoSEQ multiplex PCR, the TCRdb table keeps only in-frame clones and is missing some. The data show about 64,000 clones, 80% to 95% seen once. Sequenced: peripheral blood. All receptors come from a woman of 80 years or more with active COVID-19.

The CDR3 reads CASSLYRGSGNTIYF. The CDR3 bases are TGTGCCAGCAGTTTGTACAGGGGGTCCGGAAACACCATATATTTT. V usage is TRBV28 and J usage is TRBJ1-3, with TRBD1 matching over 8 bases. Germline V gives CDR1 MDHEN, CDR2 SYDVKM. The CDR3 runs to 15 residues. Trimming took 3 bases from V and 4 from J; bases not matched to a gene: 5.

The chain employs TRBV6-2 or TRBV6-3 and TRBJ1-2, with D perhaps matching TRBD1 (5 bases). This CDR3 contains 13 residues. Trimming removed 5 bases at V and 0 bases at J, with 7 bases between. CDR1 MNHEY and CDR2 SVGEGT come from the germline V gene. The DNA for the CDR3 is TGTGCCAGCAGTCCGACAGCTAACTATGGCTACACCTTC. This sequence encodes CASSPTANYGYTF.

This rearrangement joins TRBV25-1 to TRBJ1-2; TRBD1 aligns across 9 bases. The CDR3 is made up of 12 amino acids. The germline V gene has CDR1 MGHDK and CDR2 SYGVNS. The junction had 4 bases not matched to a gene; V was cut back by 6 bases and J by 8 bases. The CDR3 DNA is TGTGCCAGCAGCACAGGGGGCAGGGGCTACACCTTC. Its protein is CASSTGGRGYTF.

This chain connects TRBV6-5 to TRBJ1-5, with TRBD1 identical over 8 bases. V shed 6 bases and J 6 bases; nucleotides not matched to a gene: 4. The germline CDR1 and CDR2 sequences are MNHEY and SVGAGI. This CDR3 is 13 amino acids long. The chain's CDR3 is CASRVTGGQPQHF. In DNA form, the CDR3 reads TGTGCCAGCAGGGTTACAGGGGGTCAGCCCCAGCATTTT.

In DNA form, the CDR3 reads TGTGCCAGCAGCCTTGGGACTAGAGAATACGAGCAGTACGTC. It encodes CASSLGTREYEQYV. V and J are TRBV7-8 and TRBJ2-7; 8 bases are a match to TRBD2. CDR3 length: 14 residues. The germline CDR1 and CDR2 sequences are SGHVS and FQNEAQ. The junction had 7 bases not matched to a gene; V was cut back by 5 bases and J by 4 bases.

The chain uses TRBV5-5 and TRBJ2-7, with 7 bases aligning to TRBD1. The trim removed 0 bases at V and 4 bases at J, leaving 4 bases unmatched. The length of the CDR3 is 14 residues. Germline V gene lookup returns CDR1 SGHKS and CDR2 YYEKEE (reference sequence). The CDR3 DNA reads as TGTGCCAGCAGCTTGGAACAGGGGTTGTACGAGCAGTACGTC. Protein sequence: CASSLEQGLYEQYV.

CDR3 DNA: TGTGCCAGCAGTGACCCTAGCGGGACGCTCGGCAGAAGTGAGCAGTTCTTC. Translated: CASSDPSGTLGRSEQFF. J is TRBJ2-1 and V is TRBV2, with TRBD2 matching 9 bases. The CDR3 runs 17 residues. The junction had 15 bases not matched to a gene; V was cut back by 3 bases and J by 9 bases. The germline CDR1 and CDR2 sequences are SNHLY and FYNNEI.

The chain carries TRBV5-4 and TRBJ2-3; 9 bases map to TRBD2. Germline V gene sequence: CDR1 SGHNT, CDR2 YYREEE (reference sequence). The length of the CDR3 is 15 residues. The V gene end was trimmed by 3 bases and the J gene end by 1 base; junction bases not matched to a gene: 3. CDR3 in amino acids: CASSSRTSGTDTQYF. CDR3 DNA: TGTGCCAGCAGCTCCAGGACTAGCGGCACAGATACGCAGTATTTT. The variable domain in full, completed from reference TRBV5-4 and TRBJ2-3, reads ETGVTQSPTHLIKTRGQQVTLRCSSQSGHNTVSWYQQALGQGPQFIFQYYREEENGRGNFPPRFSGLQFPNYSSELNVNALELDDSALYLCASSSRTSGTDTQYFGPGTRLTVL.

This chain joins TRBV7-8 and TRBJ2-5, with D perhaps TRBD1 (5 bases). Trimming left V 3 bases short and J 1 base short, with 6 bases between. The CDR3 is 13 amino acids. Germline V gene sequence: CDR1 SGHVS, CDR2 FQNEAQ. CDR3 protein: CASSFGAQETQYF. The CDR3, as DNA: TGTGCCAGCAGCTTTGGGGCCCAAGAGACCCAGTACTTC.

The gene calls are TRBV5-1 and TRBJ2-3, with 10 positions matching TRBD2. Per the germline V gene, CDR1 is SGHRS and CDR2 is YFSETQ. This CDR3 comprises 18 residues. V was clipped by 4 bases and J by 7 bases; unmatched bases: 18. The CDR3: CASSPGGTSGVFPYTQYF. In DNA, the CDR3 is TGCGCCAGCAGCCCCGGGGGTACTAGCGGGGTATTTCCGTATACGCAGTATTTT.

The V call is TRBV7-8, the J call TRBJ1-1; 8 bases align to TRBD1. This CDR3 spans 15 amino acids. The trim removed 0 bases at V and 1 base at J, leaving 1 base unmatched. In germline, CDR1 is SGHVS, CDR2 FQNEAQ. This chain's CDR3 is CASSLADRENTEAFF. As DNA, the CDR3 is TGTGCCAGCAGCTTAGCGGACAGGGAGAACACTGAAGCTTTCTTT. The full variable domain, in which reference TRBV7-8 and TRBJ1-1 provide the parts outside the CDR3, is GAGVSQSPRYKVAKRGQDVALRCDPISGHVSLFWYQQALGQGPEFLTYFQNEAQLDKSGLPSDRFFAERPEGSVSTLKIQRTQQEDSAVYLCASSLADRENTEAFFGQGTRLTVV.

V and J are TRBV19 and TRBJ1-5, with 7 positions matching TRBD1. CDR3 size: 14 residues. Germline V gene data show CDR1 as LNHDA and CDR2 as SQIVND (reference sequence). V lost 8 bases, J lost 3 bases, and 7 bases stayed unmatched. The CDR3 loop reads CASGLTGYNQPQHF. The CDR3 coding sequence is TGTGCCAGTGGATTGACAGGGTACAATCAGCCCCAGCATTTT.

The CDR3 DNA sequence: TGTGCCAGCAGCGGAGACATAGACACCGGGGAGCTGTTTTTT. This translates into CASSGDIDTGELFF. This sequence joins TRBV9 and TRBJ2-2; D is undetermined. V lost 3 bases and J lost 3, with 9 bases in between. The CDR3 is 14 amino acids. Germline CDR1 reads SGDLS; CDR2 reads YYNGEE.

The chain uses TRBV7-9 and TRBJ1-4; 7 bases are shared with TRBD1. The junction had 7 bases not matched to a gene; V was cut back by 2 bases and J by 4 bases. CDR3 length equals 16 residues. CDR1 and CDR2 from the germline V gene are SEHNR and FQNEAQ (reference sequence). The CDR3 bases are TGTGCCAGCAGCTTAAAGGCGGGACAGAGTAATGAAAAACTGTTTTTT. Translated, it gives CASSLKAGQSNEKLFF.

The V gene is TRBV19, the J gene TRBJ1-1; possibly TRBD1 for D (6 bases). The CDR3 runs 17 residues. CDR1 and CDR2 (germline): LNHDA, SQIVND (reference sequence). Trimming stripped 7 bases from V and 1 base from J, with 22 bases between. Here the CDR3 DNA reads TGTGCCAGTACCGGCCGGGGGGCGCTTCGCGCGAACACTGAAGCTTTCTTT. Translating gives CASTGRGALRANTEAFF.

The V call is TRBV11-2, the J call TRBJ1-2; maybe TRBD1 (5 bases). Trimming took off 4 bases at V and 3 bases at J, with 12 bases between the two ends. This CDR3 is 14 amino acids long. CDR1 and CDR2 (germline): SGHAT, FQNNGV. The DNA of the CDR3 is TGTGCCAGCAGCTCTGGGGCGGGGCACTATGGCTACACCTTC. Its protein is CASSSGAGHYGYTF.

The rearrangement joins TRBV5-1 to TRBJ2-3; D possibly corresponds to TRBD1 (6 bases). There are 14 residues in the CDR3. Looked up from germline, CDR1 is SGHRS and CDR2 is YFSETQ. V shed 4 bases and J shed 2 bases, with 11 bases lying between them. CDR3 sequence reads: CASSPGQYTDTQYF. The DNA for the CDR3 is TGCGCCAGCAGCCCTGGACAGTACACAGATACGCAGTATTTT. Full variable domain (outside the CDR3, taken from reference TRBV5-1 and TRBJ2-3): KAGVTQTPRYLIKTRGQQVTLSCSPISGHRSVSWYQQTPGQGLQFLFEYFSETQRNKGNFPGRFSGRQFSNSRSEMNVSTLELGDSALYLCASSPGQYTDTQYFGPGTRLTVL.

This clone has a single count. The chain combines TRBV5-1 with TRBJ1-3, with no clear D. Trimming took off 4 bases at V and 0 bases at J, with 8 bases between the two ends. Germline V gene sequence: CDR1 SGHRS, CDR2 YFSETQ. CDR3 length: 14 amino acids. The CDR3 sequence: CASSDKSSGNTIYF. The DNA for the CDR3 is TGCGCCAGCAGCGACAAGAGCTCTGGAAACACCATATATTTT.

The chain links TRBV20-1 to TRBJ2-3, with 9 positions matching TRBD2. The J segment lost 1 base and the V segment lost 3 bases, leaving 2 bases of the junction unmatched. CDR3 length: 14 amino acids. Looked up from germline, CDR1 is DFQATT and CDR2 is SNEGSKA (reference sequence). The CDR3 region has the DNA TGCAGTGCTAGTAGGACTAGCGGCACAGATACGCAGTATTTT. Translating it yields CSASRTSGTDTQYF.

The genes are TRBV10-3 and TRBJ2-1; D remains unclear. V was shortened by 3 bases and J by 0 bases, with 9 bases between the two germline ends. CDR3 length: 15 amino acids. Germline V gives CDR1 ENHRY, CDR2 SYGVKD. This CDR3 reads CAISDPGYSYNEQFF. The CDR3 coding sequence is TGTGCCATCAGTGACCCCGGGTACTCCTACAATGAGCAGTTCTTC.

The CDR3 region is CASSDKGAGGHYEQYV. The CDR3 nucleotides read TGTGCCAGCAGTGACAAGGGGGCAGGGGGGCACTACGAGCAGTACGTC. This chain links TRBV6-4 with TRBJ2-7, with a weak D call TRBD1 (7 bases). Trimming removed 2 bases at V and 3 bases at J, with 17 bases between. Germline assignment: CDR1 MRHNA and CDR2 SNTAGT. The CDR3 contains 16 residues.

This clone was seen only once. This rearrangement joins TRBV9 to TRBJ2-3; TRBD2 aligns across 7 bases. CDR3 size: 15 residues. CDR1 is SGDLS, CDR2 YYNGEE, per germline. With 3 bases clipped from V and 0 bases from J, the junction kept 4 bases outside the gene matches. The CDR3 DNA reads TGTGCCAGCAGCGGGCGACTAGCCAGCACAGATACGCAGTATTTT. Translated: CASSGRLASTDTQYF.

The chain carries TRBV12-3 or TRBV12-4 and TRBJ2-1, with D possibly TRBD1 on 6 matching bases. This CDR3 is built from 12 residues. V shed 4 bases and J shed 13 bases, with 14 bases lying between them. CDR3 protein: CASSSRTVCQFF. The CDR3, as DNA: TGTGCCAGCAGTTCTCGGACAGTTTGCCAGTTCTTC.

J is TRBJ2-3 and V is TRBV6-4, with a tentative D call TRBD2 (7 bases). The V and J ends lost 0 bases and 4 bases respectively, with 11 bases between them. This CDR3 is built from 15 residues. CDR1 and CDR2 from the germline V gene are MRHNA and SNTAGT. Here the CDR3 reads CASSDSGGPADTQYF. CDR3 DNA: TGTGCCAGCAGTGACTCGGGGGGGCCAGCAGATACGCAGTATTTT.

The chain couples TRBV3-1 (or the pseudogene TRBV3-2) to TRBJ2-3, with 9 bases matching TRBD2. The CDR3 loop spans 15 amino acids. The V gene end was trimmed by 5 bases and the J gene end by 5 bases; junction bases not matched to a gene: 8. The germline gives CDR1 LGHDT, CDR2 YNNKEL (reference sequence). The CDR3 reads CASSGSGRQRDTQYF. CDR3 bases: TGTGCCAGCAGCGGGAGCGGGAGGCAAAGAGATACGCAGTATTTT.

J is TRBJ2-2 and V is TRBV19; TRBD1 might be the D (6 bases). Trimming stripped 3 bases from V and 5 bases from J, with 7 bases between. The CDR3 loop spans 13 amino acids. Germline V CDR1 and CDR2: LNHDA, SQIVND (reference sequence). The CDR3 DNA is TGTGCCAGTAGTATCCAGGGGACCGGGGAGCTGTTTTTT. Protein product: CASSIQGTGELFF.